These 2 T cell receptor beta chains came from one sample sequenced in a study of T cell responses to AZD1222 COVID-19 vaccine. The protocol was immunoSEQ multiplex PCR, while the TCRdb copy is restricted to in-frame clones and leaves out a portion. Of about 120,000 clones listed, 70% to 90% are singletons. This specimen consisted of peripheral blood, obtained on day 0 of AZD1222 vaccination. The receptor set was obtained from an adult in good health.

CDR3 loop: CASSLKGGATTNTGELFF. The CDR3 DNA sequence: TGTGCCAGCAGCTTAAAGGGGGGAGCCACTACGAACACCGGGGAGCTGTTTTTT. J is TRBJ2-2 and V is TRBV7-6; D is tentatively TRBD1 or TRBD2 (6 bases each). The length of the CDR3 is 18 residues. The V and J ends lost 2 bases and 0 bases respectively, with 16 bases between them. Per germline, CDR1 SGHVS and CDR2 FNYEAQ.

This clone was recorded only once. The CDR3 DNA reads TGTGCCACCAGCCGAAGACAGCTTGATTATGGCTACACCTTC. This gives the protein CATSRRQLDYGYTF. The V gene is TRBV15, the J gene TRBJ1-2, with a tentative D call TRBD1 (5 bases). V gave up 5 bases and J gave up 5 bases, with 15 bases separating them. Germline V gives CDR1 LNHNV, CDR2 YYDKDF (reference sequence). CDR3 length equals 14 residues.